This T cell receptor (beta chain) was documented in a study of T cell responses to AZD1222 COVID-19 vaccine. Study-wide results and caveats: Seropositivity was recorded at baseline in only a handful of AZD1222 recipients.

Using immunoSEQ multiplex PCR, the repertoire was profiled, and TCRdb retains in-frame clones only, with some absent. The sample lists 120,000 to 150,000 clones, 86% occurring once. About this clone: Its target is unknown.

This CDR3 contains 15 residues. V was cut by 5 bases and J by 0 bases, with 10 bases left in between. Germline V gives CDR1 MGHDK, CDR2 SYGVNS. Pooling covered second doses at about 4 or about 12 weeks. This sequence was found in an adult who received the AZD1222 COVID-19 vaccine. The gene calls are TRBV25-1 and TRBJ2-2, with D perhaps assigned TRBD1 or TRBD2 (5 bases each). Sequencing used peripheral blood, obtained 28 days after the second AZD1222 dose. The CDR3 nucleotides are TGTGCCAGCAGTCCGACGGGACCGAACACCGGGGAGCTGTTTTTT. Residues: CASSPTGPNTGELFF. The entire variable domain, with the rest obtained from reference TRBV25-1 and TRBJ2-2, is as follows: EADIYQTPRYLVIGTGKKITLECSQTMGHDKMYWYQQDPGMELHLIHYSYGVNSTEKGDLSSESTVSRIRTEHFPLTLESARPSHTSQYLCASSPTGPNTGELFFGEGSRLTVL.